The source of this TCR beta chain is a study of T cell changes during pregnancy in multiple sclerosis (dated by TCRdb to the late 2010s). A note on the overall study: Changes in the T cell repertoire over the course of pregnancy were examined in this study in women with multiple sclerosis.

Library preparation employed the immunoSEQ multiplex PCR assay. In TCRdb, the immuneACCESS table is reduced to in-frame sequences with V and J assigned. These tables do not hold every clone; where another copy was compared, an unresolved V gene accounts for under half, and the others remain unexplained. The sample has tens of thousands of clones on record, about 90% of them singletons. The biggest ten clones account for 5.3% of the sample. Only one count was recorded for this clone. It has no known antigen specificity. Base quality data are lacking; no much larger clone is found one base away. For CDR1 and CDR2, the germline V gene lists SNHLY and FYNNEI. The junction shows trimming of 3 bases on V and 3 bases on J, and the gene matches do not reach 1 base of it. The CDR3, cysteine through phenylalanine, is 14 amino acids long. Only the CDR3 region is kept as DNA, spanning 42 bases read in frame from base 1.

Here the sequenced sample was CD8+ T cells from peripheral blood mononuclear cells, taken in the second trimester of pregnancy. The origin of this receptor is a female donor in good health, enrolled as a control in a pregnancy study. This chain is built from TRBV2 and TRBJ1-5; 8 bases in the junction line up with TRBD1. The sequenced DNA: TGTGCCAGCAGTGAGGACAGGGCCAATCAGCCCCAGCATTTT. The translation is CASSEDRANQPQHF.